The clone carrying this T cell receptor beta chain has a handful of counts. Sequencing used immunoSEQ multiplex PCR; TCRdb keeps in-frame clones, though not all of them. The table shows approximately 210,000 clones, with 82% occurring only once. Per the germline V gene, CDR1 is LGHNA and CDR2 is YNFKEQ. V was clipped by 6 bases and J by 4 bases, with 7 bases between them. The CDR3 has 12 amino acids. This entry belongs to a study of blood T cell repertoires in COVID-19. The TCR sequence derives from a woman in her fifties or sixties who had recovered from COVID-19. The chain joins TRBV4-2 to TRBJ1-5; no clear D. Material: PBMCs or T cells enriched from blood (not recorded which). The CDR3 reads CASRSGNQPQHF. CDR3 in DNA: TGTGCCAGCAGGAGCGGAAATCAGCCCCAGCATTTT.